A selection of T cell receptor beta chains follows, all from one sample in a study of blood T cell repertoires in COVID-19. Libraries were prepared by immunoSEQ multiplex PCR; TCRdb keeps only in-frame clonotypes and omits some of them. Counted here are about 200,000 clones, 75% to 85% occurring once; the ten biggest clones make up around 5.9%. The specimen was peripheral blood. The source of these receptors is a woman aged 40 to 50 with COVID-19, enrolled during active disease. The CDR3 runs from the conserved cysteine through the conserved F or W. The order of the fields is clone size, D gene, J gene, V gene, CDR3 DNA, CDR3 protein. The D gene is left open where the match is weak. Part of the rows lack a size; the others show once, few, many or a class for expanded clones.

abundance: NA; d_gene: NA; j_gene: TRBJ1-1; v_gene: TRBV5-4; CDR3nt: TGTGCCAGCAAATTACAGGGATCGAACACTGAAGCTTTCTTT; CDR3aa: CASKLQGSNTEAFF
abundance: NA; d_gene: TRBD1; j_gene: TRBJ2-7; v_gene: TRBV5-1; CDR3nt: TGCGCCAGCAGCTTGCGACAGGGGGGCCACGAGCAGTACTTC; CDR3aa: CASSLRQGGHEQYF
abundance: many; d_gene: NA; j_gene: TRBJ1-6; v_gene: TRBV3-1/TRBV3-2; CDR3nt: TGTGCCAGCAGCCAAGGCCACCTTCGAGGACCCCTCCACTTT; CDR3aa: CASSQGHLRGPLHF
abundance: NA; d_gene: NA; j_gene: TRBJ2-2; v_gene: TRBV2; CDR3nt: TGTGCCAGCAGTATAGTTCAAGGGGGTCCGAACACCGGGGAGCTGTTTTTT; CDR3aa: CASSIVQGGPNTGELFF
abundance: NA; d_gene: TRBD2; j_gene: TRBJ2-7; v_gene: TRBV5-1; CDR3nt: TGCGCCAGCAGCCAAGCCTCCGGGACTACCTACCACTACGAGCAGTACTTC; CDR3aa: CASSQASGTTYHYEQYF
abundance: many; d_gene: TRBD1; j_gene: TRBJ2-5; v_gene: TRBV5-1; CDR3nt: TGCGCCAGCAGCCCCGGGACAGTCGGTCTGCAAGAGACCCAGTACTTC; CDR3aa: CASSPGTVGLQETQYF
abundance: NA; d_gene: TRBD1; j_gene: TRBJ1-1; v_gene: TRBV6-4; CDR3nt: TGTGCCAGCAGCCGGGACAGGGGAAGGACTGAAGCTTTCTTT; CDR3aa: CASSRDRGRTEAFF
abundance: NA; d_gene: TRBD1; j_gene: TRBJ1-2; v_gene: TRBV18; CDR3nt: TGTGCCAGCTCACCCCCCCGCGACAGGGCTAAGGATGGCTACACCTTC; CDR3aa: CASSPPRDRAKDGYTF
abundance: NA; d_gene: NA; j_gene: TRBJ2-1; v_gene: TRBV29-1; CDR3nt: TGCAGCGCTATGACTCCATACAATGAGCAGTTCTTC; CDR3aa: CSAMTPYNEQFF
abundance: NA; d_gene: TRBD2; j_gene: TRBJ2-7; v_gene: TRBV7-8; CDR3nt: TGTGCCAGCAGCTTTAGCGGGGTACGGTCCTACGAGCAGTACTTC; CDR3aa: CASSFSGVRSYEQYF
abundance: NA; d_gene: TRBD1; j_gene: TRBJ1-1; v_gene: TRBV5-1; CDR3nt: TGCGCCAGCAGCTTGGGAGGGACAGGGTCTGAAGCTTTCTTT; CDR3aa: CASSLGGTGSEAFF
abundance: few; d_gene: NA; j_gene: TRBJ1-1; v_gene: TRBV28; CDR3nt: TGTGCCAGTCTTACAGGGCCCACTGAAGCTTTCTTT; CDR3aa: CASLTGPTEAFF
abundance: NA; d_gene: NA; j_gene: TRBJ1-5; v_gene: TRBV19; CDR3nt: TGTGCCAGTAGCGACAGGTACGATCAGCCCCAGCATTTT; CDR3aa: CASSDRYDQPQHF
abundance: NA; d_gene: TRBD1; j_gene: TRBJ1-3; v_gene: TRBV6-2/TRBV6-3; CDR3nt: TGTGCCAGCAGTTCTCCGACAGGGGGAAGTGGAAACACCATATATTTT; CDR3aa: CASSSPTGGSGNTIYF
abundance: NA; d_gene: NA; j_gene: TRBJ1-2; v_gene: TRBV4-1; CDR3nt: TGCGCCAGCAGCCAAGAAGGGGGGGGCGCGGGGAAAGGCTACACCTTC; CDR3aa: CASSQEGGGAGKGYTF
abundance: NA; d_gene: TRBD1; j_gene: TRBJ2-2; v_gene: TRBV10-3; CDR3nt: TGTGCCACCCTGGACAGGTTCAACACCGGGGAGCTGTTTTTT; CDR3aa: CATLDRFNTGELFF
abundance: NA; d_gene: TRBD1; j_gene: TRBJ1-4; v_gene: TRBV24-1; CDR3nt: TGTGCCACCAGTGACGCCCTTGGGGGACAGGAACCTACGTTGGGTGAAAAACTGTTTTTT; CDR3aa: CATSDALGGQEPTLGEKLFF
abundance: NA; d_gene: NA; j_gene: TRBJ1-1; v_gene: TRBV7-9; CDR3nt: TGTGCCAGCAGCTGGGGAGCTGAAGCTTTCTTT; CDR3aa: CASSWGAEAFF
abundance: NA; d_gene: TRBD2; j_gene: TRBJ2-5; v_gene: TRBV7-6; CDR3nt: TGTGCCAGCAGCTTAGTCAGCGGGAGAGGGGGGCAGACCCAGTACTTC; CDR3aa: CASSLVSGRGGQTQYF
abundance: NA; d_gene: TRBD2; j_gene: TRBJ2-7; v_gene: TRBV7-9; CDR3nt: TGTGCCAGCAGCTCCGTGCCTAGCGGGGGATACGAGCAGTACTTC; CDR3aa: CASSSVPSGGYEQYF
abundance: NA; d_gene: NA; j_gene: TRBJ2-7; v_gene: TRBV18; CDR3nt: TGTGCCAGCTCACCCGACAGTCTCTACGAGCAGTACTTC; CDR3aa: CASSPDSLYEQYF
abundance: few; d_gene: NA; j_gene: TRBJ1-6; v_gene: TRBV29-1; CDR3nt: TGCAGCGTACGAGGGAGCTCCTATAATTCACCCCTCCACTTT; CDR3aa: CSVRGSSYNSPLHF
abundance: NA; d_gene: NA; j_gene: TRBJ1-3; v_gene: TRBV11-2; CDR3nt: TGTGCCAGCAGCAAACAAGCTTCGGGGACATGTGAATTT; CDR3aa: CASSKQASGTCEF
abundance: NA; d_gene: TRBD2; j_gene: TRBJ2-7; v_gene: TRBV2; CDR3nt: TGTGCCAGCAGTGACCCAGCGGGAGTCTCCTACGAGCAGTACTTC; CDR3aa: CASSDPAGVSYEQYF
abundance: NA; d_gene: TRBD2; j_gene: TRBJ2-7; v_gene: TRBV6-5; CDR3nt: TGTGCCAGCAGGGGACTAGCGGGACACTACGAGCAGTACTTC; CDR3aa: CASRGLAGHYEQYF
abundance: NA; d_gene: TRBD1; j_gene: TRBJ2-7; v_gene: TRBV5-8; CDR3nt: TGTGCCAGCAGCAGAAACCCGGGACAGGGCTACGAGCAGTACTTC; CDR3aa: CASSRNPGQGYEQYF
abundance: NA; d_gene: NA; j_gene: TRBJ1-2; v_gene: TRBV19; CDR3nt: TGTGCCAGTAGTCAGGTTTTAGACTATGGCTACACCTTC; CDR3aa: CASSQVLDYGYTF
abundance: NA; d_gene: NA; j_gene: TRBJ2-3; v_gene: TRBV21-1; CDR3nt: TGTGCCAGCAGCGGAGGTGGAGCTAGAATCGCAGATACGCAGTATTTT; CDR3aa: CASSGGGARIADTQYF
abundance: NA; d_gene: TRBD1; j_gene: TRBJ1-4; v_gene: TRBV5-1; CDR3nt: TGCGCCAGCAGCTTGTTCTCAGGGGGAGGATCCGAAAAACTGTTTTTT; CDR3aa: CASSLFSGGGSEKLFF
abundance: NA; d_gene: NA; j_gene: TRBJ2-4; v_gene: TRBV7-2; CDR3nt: TGTGCCAGCAGCTTAAGCCTCAAAAACATTCAGTACTTC; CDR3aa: CASSLSLKNIQYF
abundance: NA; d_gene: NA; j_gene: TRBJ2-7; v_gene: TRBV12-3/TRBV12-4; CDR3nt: TGTGCCAGCAGCCTCGGGGAATACTACGAGCAGTACTTC; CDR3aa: CASSLGEYYEQYF
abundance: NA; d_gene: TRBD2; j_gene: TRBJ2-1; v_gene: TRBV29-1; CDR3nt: TGCAGCGTTGATGTGGGAGGGGAAGGTGAGCAGTTCTTC; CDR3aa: CSVDVGGEGEQFF
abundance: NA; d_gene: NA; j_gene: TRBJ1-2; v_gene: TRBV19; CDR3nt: TGTGCCAGTAGTCCTTGGGGCGAGGAAGGCTACACCTTC; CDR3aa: CASSPWGEEGYTF
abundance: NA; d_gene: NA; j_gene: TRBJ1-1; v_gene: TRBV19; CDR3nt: TGTGCCAGTACCTTGGGCAGTGAAGCTTTCTTT; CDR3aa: CASTLGSEAFF
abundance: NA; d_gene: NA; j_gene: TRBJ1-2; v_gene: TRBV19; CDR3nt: TGTGCCAGTAGTCGCCGGACAGCCCATGACAACTATGGCTACACCTTC; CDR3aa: CASSRRTAHDNYGYTF
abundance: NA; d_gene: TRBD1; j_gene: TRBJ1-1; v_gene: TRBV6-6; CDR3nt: TGTGCCAGCAGTTACGGGGGACAGGTTGGCACTGAAGCTTTCTTT; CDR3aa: CASSYGGQVGTEAFF
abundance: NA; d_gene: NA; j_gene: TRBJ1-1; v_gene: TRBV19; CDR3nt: TGTGCCAGTTCCCGTGCGGTGAACACTGAAGCTTTCTTT; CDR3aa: CASSRAVNTEAFF
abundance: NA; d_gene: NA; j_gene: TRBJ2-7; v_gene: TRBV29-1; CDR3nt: TGCAGCGTTGGGGGACTCGGGATTGGCTACGAGCAGTACTTC; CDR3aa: CSVGGLGIGYEQYF
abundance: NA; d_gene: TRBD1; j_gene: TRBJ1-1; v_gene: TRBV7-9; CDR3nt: TGTGCCAGCAGCTTACAGGGGGCGCGCTCTGAAGCTTTCTTT; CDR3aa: CASSLQGARSEAFF
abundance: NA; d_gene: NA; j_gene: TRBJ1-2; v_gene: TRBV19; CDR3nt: TGTGCCAGTAGTATGGGTCGACTCTATGGCTACACCTTC; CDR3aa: CASSMGRLYGYTF
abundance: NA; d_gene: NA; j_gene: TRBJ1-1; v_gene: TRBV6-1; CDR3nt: TGTGCCAGCAGTGAATGGCGGGCGAACACTGAAGCTTTCTTT; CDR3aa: CASSEWRANTEAFF
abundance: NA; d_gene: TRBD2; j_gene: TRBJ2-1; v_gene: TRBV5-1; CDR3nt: TGCGCCAGCAGCTTGACTCCACTAGCGGGAGGATCCTACAATGAGCAGTTCTTC; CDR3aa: CASSLTPLAGGSYNEQFF
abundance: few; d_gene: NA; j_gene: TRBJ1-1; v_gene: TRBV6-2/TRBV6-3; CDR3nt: TGTGCCAGCAGTTACTCGTTGCCTATTACTAAGAACACTGAAGCTTTCTTT; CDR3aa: CASSYSLPITKNTEAFF
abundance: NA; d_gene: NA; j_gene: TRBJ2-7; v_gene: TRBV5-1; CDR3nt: TGCGCCAGCAGCTCGGCTGCCGGGACTCCGAGCTACGAGCAGTACTTC; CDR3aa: CASSSAAGTPSYEQYF
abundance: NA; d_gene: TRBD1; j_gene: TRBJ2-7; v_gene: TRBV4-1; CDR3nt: TGCGCCAGCAGCCACGACGGACAGGGTTTTAAGCAGTACTTC; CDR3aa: CASSHDGQGFKQYF
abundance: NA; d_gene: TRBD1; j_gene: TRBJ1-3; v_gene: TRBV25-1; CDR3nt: TGTGCCAGCAGTGAAATTGGGACAGCGTCCTCTGGAAACACCATATATTTT; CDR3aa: CASSEIGTASSGNTIYF
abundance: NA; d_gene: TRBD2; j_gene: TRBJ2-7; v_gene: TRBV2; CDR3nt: TGTGCCAGCAGTAGCGGGAGGGCGCGGGAGCAGTACTTC; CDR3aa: CASSSGRAREQYF
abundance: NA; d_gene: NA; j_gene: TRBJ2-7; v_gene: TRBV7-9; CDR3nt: TGTGCCAGCCGCGGGACTTCTTCCTACGAGCAGTACTTC; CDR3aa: CASRGTSSYEQYF
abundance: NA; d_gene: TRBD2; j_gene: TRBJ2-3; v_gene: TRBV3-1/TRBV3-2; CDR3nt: TGTGCCAGCAGCCAAGAAGCGGGACTGCCCACAGATACGCAGTATTTT; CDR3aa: CASSQEAGLPTDTQYF
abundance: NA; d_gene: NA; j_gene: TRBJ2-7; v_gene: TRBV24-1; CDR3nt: TGTGCCACCAGTGATTTTAGCCCCTGG; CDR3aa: CATSDFSPW
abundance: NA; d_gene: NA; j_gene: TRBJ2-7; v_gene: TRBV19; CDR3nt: TGTGCCAGCCAAGACAGCGATTTCCTCTACGAGCAGTACTTC; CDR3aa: CASQDSDFLYEQYF
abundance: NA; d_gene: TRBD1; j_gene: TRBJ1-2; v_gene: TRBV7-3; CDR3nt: TGTGCCAGCAGCCCTGGACAGGGATTATATGGCTACACCTTC; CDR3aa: CASSPGQGLYGYTF
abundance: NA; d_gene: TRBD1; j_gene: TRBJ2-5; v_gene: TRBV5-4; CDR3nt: TGTGCCAGCAGCTCTGGGACAGGGAGAGAGACCCAGTACTTC; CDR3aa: CASSSGTGRETQYF
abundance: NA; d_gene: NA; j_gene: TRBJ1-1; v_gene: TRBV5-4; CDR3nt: TGTGCCAGCAGCTTGGCAGGAGGGCCCCACGGAGCTTTCTTT; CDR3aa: CASSLAGGPHGAFF
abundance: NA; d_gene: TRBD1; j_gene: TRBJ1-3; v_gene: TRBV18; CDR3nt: TGTGCCAGCTCACCTTTTACAGGGGTCGATGGAAACACCATATATTTT; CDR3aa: CASSPFTGVDGNTIYF
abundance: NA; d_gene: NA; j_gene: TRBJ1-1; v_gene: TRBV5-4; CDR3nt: TGTGCCAGCAGCTTGGCAGGTAGGACAGTTTCTGAAGCTTTCTTT; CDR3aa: CASSLAGRTVSEAFF
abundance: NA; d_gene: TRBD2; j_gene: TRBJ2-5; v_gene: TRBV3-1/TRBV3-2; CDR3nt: TGTGCCAGCAGCTGGACTAGCGGGAGGGCCGTCGATCAAGAGACCCAGTACTTC; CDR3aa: CASSWTSGRAVDQETQYF